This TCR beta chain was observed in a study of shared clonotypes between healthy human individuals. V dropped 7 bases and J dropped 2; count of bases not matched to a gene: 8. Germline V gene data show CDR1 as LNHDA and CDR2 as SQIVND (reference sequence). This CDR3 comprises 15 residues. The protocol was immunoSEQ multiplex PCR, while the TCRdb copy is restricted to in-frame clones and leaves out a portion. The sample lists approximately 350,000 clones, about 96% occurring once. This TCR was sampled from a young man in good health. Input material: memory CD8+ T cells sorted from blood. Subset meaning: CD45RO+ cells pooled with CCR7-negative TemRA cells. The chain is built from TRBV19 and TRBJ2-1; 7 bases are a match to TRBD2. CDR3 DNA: TGTGCCAGTAAGATTTCGGGAGGCCCCTACAATGAGCAGTTCTTC. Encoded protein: CASKISGGPYNEQFF. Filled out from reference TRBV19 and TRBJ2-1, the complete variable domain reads DGGITQSPKYLFRKEGQNVTLSCEQNLNHDAMYWYRQDPGQGLRLIYYSQIVNDFQKGDIAEGYSVSREKKESFPLTVTSAQKNPTAFYLCASKISGGPYNEQFFGPGTRLTVL.